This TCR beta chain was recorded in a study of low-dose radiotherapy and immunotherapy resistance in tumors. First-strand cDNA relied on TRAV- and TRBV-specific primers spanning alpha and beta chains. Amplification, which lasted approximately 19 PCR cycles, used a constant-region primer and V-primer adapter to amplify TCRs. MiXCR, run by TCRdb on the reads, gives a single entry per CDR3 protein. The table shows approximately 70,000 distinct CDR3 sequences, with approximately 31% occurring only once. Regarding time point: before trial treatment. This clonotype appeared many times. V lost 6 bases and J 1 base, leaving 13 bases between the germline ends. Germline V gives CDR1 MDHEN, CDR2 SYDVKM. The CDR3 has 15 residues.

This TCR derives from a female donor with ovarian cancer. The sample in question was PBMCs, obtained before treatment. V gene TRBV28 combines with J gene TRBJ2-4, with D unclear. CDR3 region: CASSPRLVAKNIQYF. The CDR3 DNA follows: TGTGCCAGCAGCCCCCGACTGGTGGCCAAAAACATTCAGTACTTC.